This T cell receptor beta chain was sequenced during a study of cytomegalovirus exposure and HLA in healthy donors. Overall study findings and caveats: Presence/absence analyses assumed roughly uniform sequencing depth across donors. An analysis that came later showed most CMV-associated TCR beta chains appearing HLA-restricted. Later analysis demonstrated an association between a missense DCLRE1C variant and TCR beta V- and J-gene trimming.

In its sample, this clone was seen once. Its antigen is not known. Germline CDR1 reads SQVTM; CDR2 reads ANQGSEA. The CDR3 contains 14 residues. The V segment lost 6 bases and the J segment 7 bases; nucleotides outside the gene matches: 9. The PCR had 60 Vbeta and 13 Jbeta primers. Using immunoSEQ multiplex PCR, the repertoire was profiled, and TCRdb retains in-frame clones only, with some absent. In the table there are approximately 61,000 clones, approximately 72% of which are singletons. The genes are TRBV29-1 and TRBJ2-7, with 13 bases aligning to TRBD2. Sequenced: PBMCs. This TCR came from a man over 45 in good health and CMV-seropositive. CDR3 residues: CSVYGLAGVGEQYF. The DNA of the CDR3 is TGCAGCGTCTACGGACTAGCGGGAGTAGGTGAGCAGTACTTC.